This T cell receptor beta chain stems from a study of Graves' ophthalmopathy and Graves' hyperthyroidism. In the study overall: Peripheral blood (taken before any treatment) was collected at initial diagnosis.

Investigators amplified TCR beta CDR3 regions from RNA transcripts. Amplification began with first-round RT-PCR using HTBI primers, then second-round multiplex PCR was performed. TCRdb re-called the multiplex PCR reads with MiXCR, one entry per CDR3 protein. The sample records hundreds of thousands of distinct CDR3 sequences, around a fifth being singletons. V lost 3 bases to trimming and J lost 5 bases, with 14 bases between them. This CDR3 is 14 amino acids long. CDR1 is MNHEY and CDR2 is SMNVEV in the germline V gene (reference sequence). This clonotype has at least ten counts. Each hyperthyroidism patient was newly diagnosed, with under 2 months' duration, and aged 18 to 65.

Material: peripheral blood. This clonotype originated in a young woman with stable Graves' hyperthyroidism. The chain links TRBV27 to TRBJ2-7, with D perhaps TRBD1 (7 bases). This chain's CDR3 is CASSFGGGSNEQYF. The CDR3 region has the DNA TGTGCCAGCAGTTTTGGAGGGGGCTCTAACGAGCAGTACTTC.